This record concerns one T cell receptor beta chain sequence. This sample is part of a study of blood T cell repertoires in COVID-19. Here immunoSEQ multiplex PCR was the method, and the copy in TCRdb shows in-frame clones only, minus some. The sample includes approximately 280,000 clones, approximately 89% of them seen just once. The origin of this receptor is a woman in her sixties with acute or convalescent COVID-19. What was sequenced was peripheral blood.

CDR3 bases: TGTGCCAGCTCAATCATTCCAGGCTTAGACTCCTATAATTCACCCCTCCACTTT. This translates into CASSIIPGLDSYNSPLHF. The genes are TRBV18 and TRBJ1-6; D remains unclear. This CDR3 is 18 amino acids long. V dropped 5 bases and J dropped 0 bases, with 17 bases sitting between them. Looked up from germline, CDR1 is KGHSH and CDR2 is LQKENI.